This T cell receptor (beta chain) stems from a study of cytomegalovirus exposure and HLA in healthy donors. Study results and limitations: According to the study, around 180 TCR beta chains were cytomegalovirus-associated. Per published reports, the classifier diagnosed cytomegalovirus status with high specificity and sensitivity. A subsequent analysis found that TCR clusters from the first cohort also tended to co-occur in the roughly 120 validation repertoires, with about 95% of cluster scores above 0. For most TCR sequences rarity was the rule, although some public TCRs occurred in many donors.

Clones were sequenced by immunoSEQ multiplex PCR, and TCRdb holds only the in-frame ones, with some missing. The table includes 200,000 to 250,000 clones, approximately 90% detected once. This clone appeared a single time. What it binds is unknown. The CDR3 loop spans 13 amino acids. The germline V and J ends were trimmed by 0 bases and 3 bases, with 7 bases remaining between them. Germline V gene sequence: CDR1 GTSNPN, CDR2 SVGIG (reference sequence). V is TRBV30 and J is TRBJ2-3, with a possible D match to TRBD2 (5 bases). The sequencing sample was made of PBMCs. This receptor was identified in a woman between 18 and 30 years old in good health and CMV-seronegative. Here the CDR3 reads CAWSVSVTDTQYF. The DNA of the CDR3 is TGTGCCTGGAGTGTTAGCGTAACAGATACGCAGTATTTT.